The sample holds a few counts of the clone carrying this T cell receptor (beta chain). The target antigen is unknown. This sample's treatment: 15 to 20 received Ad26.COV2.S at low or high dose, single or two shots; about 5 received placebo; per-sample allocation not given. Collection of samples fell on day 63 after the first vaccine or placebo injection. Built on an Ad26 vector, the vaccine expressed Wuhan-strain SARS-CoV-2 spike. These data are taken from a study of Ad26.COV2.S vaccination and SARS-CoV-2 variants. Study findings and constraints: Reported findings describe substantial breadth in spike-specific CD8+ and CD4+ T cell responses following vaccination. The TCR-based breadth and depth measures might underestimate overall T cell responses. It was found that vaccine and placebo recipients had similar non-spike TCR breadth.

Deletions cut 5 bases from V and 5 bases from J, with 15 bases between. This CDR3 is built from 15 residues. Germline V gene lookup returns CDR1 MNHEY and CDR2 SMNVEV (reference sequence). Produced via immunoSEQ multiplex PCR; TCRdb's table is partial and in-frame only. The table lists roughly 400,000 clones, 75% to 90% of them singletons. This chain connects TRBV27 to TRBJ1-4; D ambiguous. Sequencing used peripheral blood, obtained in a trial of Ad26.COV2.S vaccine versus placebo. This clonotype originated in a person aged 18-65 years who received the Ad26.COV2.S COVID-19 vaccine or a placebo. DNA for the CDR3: TGTGCCAGCAGTCCCTTCCGGGTTACGAATGAAAAACTGTTTTTT. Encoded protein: CASSPFRVTNEKLFF.